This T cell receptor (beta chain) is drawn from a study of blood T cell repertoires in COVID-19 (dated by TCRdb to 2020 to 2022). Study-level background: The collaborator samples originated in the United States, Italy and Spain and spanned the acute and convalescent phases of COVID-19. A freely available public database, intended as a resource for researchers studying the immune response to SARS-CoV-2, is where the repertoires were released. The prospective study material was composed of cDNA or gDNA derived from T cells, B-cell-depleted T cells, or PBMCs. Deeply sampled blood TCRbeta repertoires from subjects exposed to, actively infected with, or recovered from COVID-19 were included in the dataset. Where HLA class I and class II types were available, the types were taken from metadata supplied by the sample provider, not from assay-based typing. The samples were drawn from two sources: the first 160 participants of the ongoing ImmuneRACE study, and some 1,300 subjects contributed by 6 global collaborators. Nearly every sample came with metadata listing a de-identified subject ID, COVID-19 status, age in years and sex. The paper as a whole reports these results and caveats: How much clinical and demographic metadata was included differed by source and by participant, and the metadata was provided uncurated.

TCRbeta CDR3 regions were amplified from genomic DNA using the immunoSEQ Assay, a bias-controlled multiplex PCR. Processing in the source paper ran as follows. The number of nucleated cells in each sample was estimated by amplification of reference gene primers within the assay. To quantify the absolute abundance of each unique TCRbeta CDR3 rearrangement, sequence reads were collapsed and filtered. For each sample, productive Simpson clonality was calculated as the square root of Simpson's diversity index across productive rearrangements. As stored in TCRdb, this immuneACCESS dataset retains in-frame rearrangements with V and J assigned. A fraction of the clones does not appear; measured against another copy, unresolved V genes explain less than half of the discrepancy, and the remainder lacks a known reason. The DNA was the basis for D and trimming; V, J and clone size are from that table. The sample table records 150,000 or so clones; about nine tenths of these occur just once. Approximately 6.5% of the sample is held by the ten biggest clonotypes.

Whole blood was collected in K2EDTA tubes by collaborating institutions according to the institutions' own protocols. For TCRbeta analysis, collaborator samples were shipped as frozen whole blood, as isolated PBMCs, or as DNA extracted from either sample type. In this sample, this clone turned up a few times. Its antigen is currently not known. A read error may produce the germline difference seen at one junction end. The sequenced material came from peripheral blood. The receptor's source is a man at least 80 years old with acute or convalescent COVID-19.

The CDR3 region has the sequence CASSDPRDDYDSTQPQHF. Here is the DNA: TGTGCCAGCAGTGACCCACGGGATGATTACGATAGCACTCAGCCCCAGCATTTT. The rearrangement joined TRBV2 to TRBJ1-5; no D gene is confidently identified. The CDR3, from cysteine to phenylalanine, totals 18 residues. Only the CDR3 DNA stays, 54 bases, in frame from base 1. Based on the germline V gene, the CDR1 and CDR2 sequences are SNHLY and FYNNEI.